Each of the 9 T cell receptor beta chains below was sequenced from the same sample in a study of regulatory T cells in long-lasting Graves disease. The time point denotes: newly diagnosed GD, antithyroid drugs for less than 3 months. TCR sequences were obtained from RNA taken from PBMCs. Building the TCR beta libraries relied on iRepertoire HTBI primers, and CDR3 regions underwent Arm-PCR. Via MiXCR, TCRdb re-called the multiplex PCR reads, giving one row per CDR3 protein. The top ten hold 10% to 15% of the sample, which has about 220,000 distinct CDR3 sequences, roughly a fifth seen once. These data are also associated with another study on T cells in Graves' hyperthyroidism and ophthalmopathy.

The material was peripheral blood mononuclear cells (PBMCs), obtained at new diagnosis, from a patient treated with antithyroid drugs. The receptors derive from a young woman with Graves disease.

This clonotype was seen repeatedly, ten times or more. This chain links TRBV7-2 with TRBJ1-4; TRBD1 agrees at 7 bases. This CDR3 spans 15 amino acids. CDR1 and CDR2 (germline): SGHTA, FQGNSA. V shed 5 bases, J shed 8 bases, and the junction held 11 bases outside the gene matches. The CDR3 nucleotides are TGTGCCAGCAGCAGACGACAGGGAAAAGGCGAAAAACTGTTTTTT. Its protein is CASSRRQGKGEKLFF.

The V and J genes are TRBV28 and TRBJ2-7; D not certain. The CDR3 spans 12 residues. Germline CDR1 is MDHEN and CDR2 is SYDVKM. The V and J ends lost 6 bases and 2 bases respectively, with 8 bases between them. Here the CDR3 reads CASSGPAYEQYF. The CDR3 DNA follows: TGTGCCAGCAGCGGGCCAGCCTACGAGCAGTACTTC.

This clonotype appeared many times. This rearrangement joins TRBV6-1 to TRBJ2-5, with 10 bases identical to TRBD1. J was trimmed by 6 bases and V by 6 bases; bases with no gene match: 7. Germline V gene lookup returns CDR1 MNHNS and CDR2 SASEGT. The CDR3 contains 14 residues. The CDR3 sequence is CASRPTGGEKTQYF. The DNA of the CDR3 is TGTGCCAGCAGGCCGACAGGGGGCGAGAAGACCCAGTACTTC.

CDR3 sequence reads: CASGSSEPSSGNTIYF. CDR3 DNA sequence: TGTGCTAGTGGTTCGTCAGAACCTAGTTCTGGAAACACCATATATTTT. The genes are TRBV12-5 and TRBJ1-3; no reliable D call. CDR1 is LGHNT and CDR2 is FRNRAP in the germline V gene. The V and J ends lost 4 bases and 1 base respectively, with 14 bases between them. The CDR3 sequence is 16 residues long.

This clonotype was detected many times. V and J are TRBV11-2 and TRBJ2-5; a possible D gene is TRBD1 (7 bases). Deletions cut 7 bases from V and 2 bases from J, with 17 bases between. Germline V gene lookup returns CDR1 SGHAT and CDR2 FQNNGV. CDR3 length: 15 amino acids. The CDR3 DNA reads as TGTGCCAGCACCTCCGCAGGGGGGACACAAGAGACCCAGTACTTC. It codes for CASTSAGGTQETQYF.

The CDR3 region is CASSTDRGLRNEQFF. DNA of the CDR3: TGTGCCAGCAGCACCGACAGGGGGCTACGGAATGAGCAGTTCTTC. The chain links TRBV9 to TRBJ2-1; 10 bases align to TRBD1. In germline, CDR1 is SGDLS, CDR2 YYNGEE. This CDR3 has 15 residues. The junction had 8 bases not matched to a gene; V was cut back by 4 bases and J by 7 bases.

This clonotype was counted many times. The V and J genes are TRBV2 and TRBJ2-1; D gene unclear. The germline V gene encodes CDR1 SNHLY and CDR2 FYNNEI. V lost 3 bases and J 6 bases, leaving 0 bases between the germline ends. The CDR3 covers 10 residues. The CDR3 coding sequence is TGTGCCAGCAGTGACAATGAGCAGTTCTTC. This codes for CASSDNEQFF.

This clonotype was detected ten times or more. This CDR3 reads CASSPTGNEQYF. The CDR3 nucleotides read TGTGCCAGCAGCCCCACGGGTAACGAGCAGTACTTC. The chain has TRBV11-1 and TRBJ2-7; the D is unclear. CDR3 size: 12 residues. V was cut by 5 bases and J by 5 bases, with 10 bases left in between. Germline values: CDR1 SGHAT, CDR2 FQDESV (reference sequence).

This clonotype was seen more than once but under ten times. A much larger clone lies a single base off, so this may be a read error. The V gene is TRBV27, the J gene TRBJ2-7; unclear D gene. Between the trimmed V and J ends, which lost 8 bases and 0 bases, there was a span of 14 bases. The germline V gene has CDR1 MNHEY and CDR2 SMNVEV (reference sequence). The length of the CDR3 is 14 residues. The CDR3 loop is CASSPGASSYEQYV. CDR3 sequence (DNA): TGTGCCAGCTCCCCGGGTGCAAGCTCCTACGAGCAGTACGTC.